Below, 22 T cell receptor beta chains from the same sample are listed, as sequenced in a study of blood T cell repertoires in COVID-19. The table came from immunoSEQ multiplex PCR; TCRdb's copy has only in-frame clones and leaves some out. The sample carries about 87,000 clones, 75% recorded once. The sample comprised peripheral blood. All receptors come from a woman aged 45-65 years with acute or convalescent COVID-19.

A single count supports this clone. The CDR3, as DNA: TGTGCCAGCAGCGCCGACAGGGTTGGTGGGGTTGGTAGAACTGAAGCTTTCTTT. The encoded protein is CASSADRVGGVGRTEAFF. The rearrangement uses TRBV9 and TRBJ1-1; 7 bases map to TRBD1. V lost 3 bases to trimming and J lost 5 bases; unmatched junction nucleotides: 19. Germline CDR1 is SGDLS and CDR2 is YYNGEE. The CDR3 is made up of 18 amino acids.

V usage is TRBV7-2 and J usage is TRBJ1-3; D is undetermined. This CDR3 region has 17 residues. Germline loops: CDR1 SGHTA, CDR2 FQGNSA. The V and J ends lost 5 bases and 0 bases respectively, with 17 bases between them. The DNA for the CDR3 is TGTGCCAGCAGCGCTGACTCCGGAATAAGCTCTGGAAACACCATATATTTT. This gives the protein CASSADSGISSGNTIYF.

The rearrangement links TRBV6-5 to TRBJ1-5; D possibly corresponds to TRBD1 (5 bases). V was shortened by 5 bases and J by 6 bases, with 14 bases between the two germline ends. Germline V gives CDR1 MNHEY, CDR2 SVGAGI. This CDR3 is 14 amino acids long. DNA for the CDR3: TGTGCCAGCAGTCCGGGACTTATTTCTCAGCCCCAGCATTTT. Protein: CASSPGLISQPQHF.

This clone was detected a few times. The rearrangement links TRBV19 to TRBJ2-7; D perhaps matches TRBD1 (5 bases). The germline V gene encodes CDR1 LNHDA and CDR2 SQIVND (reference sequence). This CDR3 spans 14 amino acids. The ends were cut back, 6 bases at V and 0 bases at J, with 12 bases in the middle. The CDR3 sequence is CASSETGNSYEQYF. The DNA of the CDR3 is TGTGCCAGTAGCGAAACAGGAAACTCCTACGAGCAGTACTTC.

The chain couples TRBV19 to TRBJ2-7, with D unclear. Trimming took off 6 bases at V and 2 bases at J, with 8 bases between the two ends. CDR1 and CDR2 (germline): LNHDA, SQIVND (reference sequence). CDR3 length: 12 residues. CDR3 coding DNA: TGTGCCAGTAGCAAACATGCCTACGAGCAGTACTTC. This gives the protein CASSKHAYEQYF.

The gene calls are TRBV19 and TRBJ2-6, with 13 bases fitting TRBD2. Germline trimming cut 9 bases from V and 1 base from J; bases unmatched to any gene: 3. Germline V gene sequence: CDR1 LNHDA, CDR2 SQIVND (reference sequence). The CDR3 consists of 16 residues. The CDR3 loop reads CASSGLAGSGANVLTF. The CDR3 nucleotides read TGTGCCAGCTCGGGACTAGCGGGGTCTGGGGCCAACGTCCTGACTTTC.

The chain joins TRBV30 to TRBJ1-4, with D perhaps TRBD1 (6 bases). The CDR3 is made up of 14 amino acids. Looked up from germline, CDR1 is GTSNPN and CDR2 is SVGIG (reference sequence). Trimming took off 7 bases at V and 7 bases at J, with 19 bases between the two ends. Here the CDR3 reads CASSREGVSEKLFF. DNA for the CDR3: TGTGCCTCATCAAGGGAGGGGGTTAGTGAAAAACTGTTTTTT.

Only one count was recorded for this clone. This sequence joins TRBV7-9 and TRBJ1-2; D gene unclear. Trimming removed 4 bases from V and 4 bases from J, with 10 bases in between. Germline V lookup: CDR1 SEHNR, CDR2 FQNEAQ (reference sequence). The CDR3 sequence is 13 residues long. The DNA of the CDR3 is TGTGCCAGCAGCTCTGGGCCCGCCTATGGCTACACCTTC. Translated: CASSSGPAYGYTF.

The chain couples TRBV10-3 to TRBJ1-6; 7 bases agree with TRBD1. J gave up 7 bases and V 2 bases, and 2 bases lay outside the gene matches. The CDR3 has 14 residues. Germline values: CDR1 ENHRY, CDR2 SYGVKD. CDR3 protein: CAISETGVNSPLHF. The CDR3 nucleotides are TGTGCCATCAGTGAGACAGGGGTCAATTCACCCCTCCACTTT.

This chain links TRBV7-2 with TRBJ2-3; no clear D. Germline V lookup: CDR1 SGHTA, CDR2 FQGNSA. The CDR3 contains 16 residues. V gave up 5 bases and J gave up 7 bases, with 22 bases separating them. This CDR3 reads CASSPRSPLHPNTQYF. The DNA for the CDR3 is TGTGCCAGCAGCCCCCGTAGCCCTCTACATCCGAATACGCAGTATTTT.

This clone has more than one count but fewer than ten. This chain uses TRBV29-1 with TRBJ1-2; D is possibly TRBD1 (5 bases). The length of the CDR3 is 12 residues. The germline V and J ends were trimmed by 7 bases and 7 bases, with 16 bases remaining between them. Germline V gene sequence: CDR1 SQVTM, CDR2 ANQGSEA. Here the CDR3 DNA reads TGCAGCGCCTGGGGGGGTGCGGTTGGCTACACCTTC. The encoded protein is CSAWGGAVGYTF.

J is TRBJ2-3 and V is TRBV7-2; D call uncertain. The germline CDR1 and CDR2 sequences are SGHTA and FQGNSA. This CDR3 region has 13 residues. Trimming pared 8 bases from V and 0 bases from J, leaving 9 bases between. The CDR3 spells CASGAASTDTQYF. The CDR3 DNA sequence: TGTGCCAGCGGTGCGGCTAGCACAGATACGCAGTATTTT.

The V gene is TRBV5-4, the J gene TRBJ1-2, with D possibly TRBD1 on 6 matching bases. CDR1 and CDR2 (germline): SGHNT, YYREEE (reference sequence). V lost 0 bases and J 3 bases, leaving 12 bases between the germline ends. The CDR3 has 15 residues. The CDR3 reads CASSLAGGGDYGYTF. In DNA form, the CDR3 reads TGTGCCAGCAGCTTGGCCGGTGGGGGCGACTATGGCTACACCTTC. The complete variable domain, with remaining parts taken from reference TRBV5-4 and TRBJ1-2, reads ETGVTQSPTHLIKTRGQQVTLRCSSQSGHNTVSWYQQALGQGPQFIFQYYREEENGRGNFPPRFSGLQFPNYSSELNVNALELDDSALYLCASSLAGGGDYGYTFGSGTRLTVV.

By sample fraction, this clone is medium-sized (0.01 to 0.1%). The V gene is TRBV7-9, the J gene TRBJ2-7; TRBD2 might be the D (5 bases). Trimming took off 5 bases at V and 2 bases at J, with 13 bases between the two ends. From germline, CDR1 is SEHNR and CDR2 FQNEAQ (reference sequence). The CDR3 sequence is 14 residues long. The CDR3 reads CASSPRTPTYEQYF. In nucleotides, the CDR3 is TGTGCCAGCAGCCCCCGGACTCCCACCTACGAGCAGTACTTC.

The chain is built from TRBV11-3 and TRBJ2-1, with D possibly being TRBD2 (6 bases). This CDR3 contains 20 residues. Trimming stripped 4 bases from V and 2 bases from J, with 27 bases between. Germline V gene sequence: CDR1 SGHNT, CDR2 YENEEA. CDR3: CASSSPSRASALRTYNEQFF. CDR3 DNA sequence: TGTGCCAGCAGCTCCCCCTCACGGGCTAGCGCCCTCCGCACCTACAATGAGCAGTTCTTC.

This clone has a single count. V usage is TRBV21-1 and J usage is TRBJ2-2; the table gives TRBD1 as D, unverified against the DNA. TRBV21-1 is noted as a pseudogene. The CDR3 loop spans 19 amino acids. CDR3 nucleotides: TGTGCCAGCAGCAAAGCGCTTTATCACACCCCAGGGCCCACCGGGGAGCTGTTTTTT. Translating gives CASSKALYHTPGPTGELFF.

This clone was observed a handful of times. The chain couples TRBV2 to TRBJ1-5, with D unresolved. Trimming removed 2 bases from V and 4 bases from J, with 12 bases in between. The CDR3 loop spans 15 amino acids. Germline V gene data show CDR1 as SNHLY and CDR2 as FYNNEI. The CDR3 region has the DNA TGTGCCAGCAGTGAAAGGGCGGGCGGAAATCAGCCCCAGCATTTT. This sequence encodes CASSERAGGNQPQHF. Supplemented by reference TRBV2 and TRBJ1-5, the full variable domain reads EPEVTQTPSHQVTQMGQEVILRCVPISNHLYFYWYRQILGQKVEFLVSFYNNEISEKSEIFDDQFSVERPDGSNFTLKIRSTKLEDSAMYFCASSERAGGNQPQHFGDGTRLSIL.

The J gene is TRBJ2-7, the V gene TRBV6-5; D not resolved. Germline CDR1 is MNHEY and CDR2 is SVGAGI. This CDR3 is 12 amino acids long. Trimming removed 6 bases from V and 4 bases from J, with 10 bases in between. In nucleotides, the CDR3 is TGTGCCAGCAGGGGCCAGCTTTACGAGCAGTACTTC. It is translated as CASRGQLYEQYF.

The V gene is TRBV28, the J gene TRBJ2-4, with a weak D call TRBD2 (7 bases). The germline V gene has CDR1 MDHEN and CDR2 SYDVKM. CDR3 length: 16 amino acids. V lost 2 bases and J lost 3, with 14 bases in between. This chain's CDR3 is CASSLVGGAGKNIQYF. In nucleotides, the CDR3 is TGTGCCAGCAGTTTAGTGGGGGGGGCAGGCAAAAACATTCAGTACTTC.

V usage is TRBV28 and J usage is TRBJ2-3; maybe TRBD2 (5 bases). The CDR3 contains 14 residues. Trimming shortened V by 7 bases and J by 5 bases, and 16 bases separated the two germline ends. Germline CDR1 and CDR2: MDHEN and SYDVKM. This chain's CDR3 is CASNARGPGDTQYF. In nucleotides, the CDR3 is TGTGCCAGCAACGCCCGGGGTCCAGGAGATACGCAGTATTTT.

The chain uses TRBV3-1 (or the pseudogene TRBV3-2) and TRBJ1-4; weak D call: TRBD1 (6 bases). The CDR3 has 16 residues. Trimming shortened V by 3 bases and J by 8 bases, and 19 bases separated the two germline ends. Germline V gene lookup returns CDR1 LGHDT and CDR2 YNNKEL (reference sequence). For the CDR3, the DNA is TGTGCCAGCAGCCACCGAACGGGGGGGCGCCCCGAAAAACTGTTTTTT. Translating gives CASSHRTGGRPEKLFF.

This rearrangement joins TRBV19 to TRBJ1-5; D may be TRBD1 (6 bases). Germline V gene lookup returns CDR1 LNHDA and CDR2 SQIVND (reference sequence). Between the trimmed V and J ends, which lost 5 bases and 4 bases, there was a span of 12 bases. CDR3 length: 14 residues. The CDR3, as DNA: TGTGCCAGTAGTGGTTGGACAGAGAATCAGCCCCAGCATTTT. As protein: CASSGWTENQPQHF.